Following are 19 T cell receptor beta chains from one sample sequenced in a study of cytomegalovirus exposure and HLA in healthy donors. It was with 60 Vbeta and 13 Jbeta primers that the PCR ran. Sequencing was performed with immunoSEQ multiplex PCR; in TCRdb, only in-frame clones are kept and a portion is missing. The sample yields approximately 100,000 clones, 69% seen once. Sequences were obtained from PBMCs. Receptor source: a female donor in good health and CMV-seronegative.

V and J are TRBV5-1 and TRBJ2-7, with TRBD1 identical over 7 bases. Trimming cost V 7 bases and J 4 bases; bases outside gene matches: 11. The V gene's germline CDR1 is SGHRS and CDR2 YFSETQ. The CDR3 spans 14 residues. In nucleotides, the CDR3 is TGCGCCAGCGGGATAACAGGGGATACATACGAGCAGTACTTC. Translation: CASGITGDTYEQYF.

This clone was seen only a few times. This chain joins TRBV6-1 and TRBJ1-3; unclear D gene. In germline, CDR1 is MNHNS, CDR2 SASEGT. Trimming shortened V by 4 bases and J by 3 bases, and 16 bases separated the two germline ends. CDR3 size: 16 residues. The CDR3, as DNA: TGTGCCAGCAGTGGGAGAAGACTAGGAGGTGGAAACACCATATATTTT. Protein product: CASSGRRLGGGNTIYF.

The chain employs TRBV15 and TRBJ1-5, with 8 bases fitting TRBD1. CDR3 length equals 14 residues. Trimming took 1 base from V and 4 from J; bases not matched to a gene: 0. Germline V gives CDR1 LNHNV, CDR2 YYDKDF (reference sequence). CDR3 DNA sequence: TGTGCCACCAGCAGAGGGGACAGGAATCAGCCCCAGCATTTT. Protein: CATSRGDRNQPQHF.

This clone was recorded only once. V and J are TRBV5-4 and TRBJ1-2, with 9 bases that match TRBD1. The germline CDR1 and CDR2 sequences are SGHNT and YYREEE (reference sequence). V shed 2 bases and J 6 bases; nucleotides not matched to a gene: 2. The CDR3 covers 13 residues. The CDR3 sequence is CASSLQGADGYTF. CDR3 bases: TGTGCCAGCAGCTTACAGGGGGCCGATGGCTACACCTTC.

About this clone itself: The same CDR3 also results from other DNA sequences found in this sample. The gene calls are TRBV5-1 and TRBJ2-7, with 8 positions matching TRBD2. From germline, CDR1 is SGHRS and CDR2 YFSETQ. V lost 0 bases, J lost 1 base, and 3 bases stayed unmatched. The CDR3 spans 15 residues. CDR3 loop: CASSLGTSGSYEQYF. The CDR3 DNA reads TGCGCCAGCAGCTTGGGAACTAGCGGTTCCTACGAGCAGTACTTC.

The CDR3 region is CASSSPDSPGNTEAFF. The DNA for the CDR3 is TGTGCCAGCAGCTCCCCGGACAGTCCTGGAAACACTGAAGCTTTCTTT. The genes are TRBV7-8 and TRBJ1-1; a weak D match, TRBD1 (6 bases). V dropped 4 bases and J dropped 2 bases, with 17 bases sitting between them. CDR1 is SGHVS and CDR2 is FQNEAQ in the germline V gene. There are 16 residues in the CDR3.

The V and J genes are TRBV29-1 and TRBJ2-5; TRBD2 matches 9 bases. Germline loops: CDR1 SQVTM, CDR2 ANQGSEA. With 4 bases clipped from V and 2 bases from J, the junction kept 5 bases outside the gene matches. The CDR3 runs to 14 residues. The CDR3 here is CSVVRLAGQETQYF. The CDR3 nucleotides read TGCAGCGTTGTTCGGCTAGCGGGGCAAGAGACCCAGTACTTC.

The chain has TRBV7-9 and TRBJ2-2; D uncertain. Germline CDR1 SEHNR, CDR2 FQNEAQ (reference sequence). The CDR3 has 13 residues. V was trimmed by 8 bases and J by 6 bases, leaving 13 bases between them. CDR3: CASGLAGPGELFF. CDR3 coding DNA: TGTGCCAGCGGGCTGGCCGGTCCCGGGGAGCTGTTTTTT.

This clone showed up just once. The chain combines TRBV5-6 with TRBJ1-5; 7 bases align to TRBD1. Germline V gene sequence: CDR1 SGHDT, CDR2 YYEEEE. This CDR3 contains 15 residues. V was pared by 3 bases and J by 4 bases, with 7 bases of the junction left unmatched. The CDR3 DNA is TGTGCCAGCAGCTCTGGGGGCAGGGGGAATCAGCCCCAGCATTTT. As protein: CASSSGGRGNQPQHF.

A few counts support this clone. The chain joins TRBV30 to TRBJ2-7; D may be TRBD1 (7 bases). V gave up 3 bases and J gave up 3 bases, with 15 bases separating them. CDR3 length: 14 residues. From germline, CDR1 is GTSNPN and CDR2 SVGIG (reference sequence). CDR3 coding DNA: TGTGCCTGGAGATCCCAGGGGGGTAGCTACGAGCAGTACTTC. Amino acids: CAWRSQGGSYEQYF.

This clone was seen a few times. The CDR3: CASSEAGGRTAFF. DNA of the CDR3: TGTGCCAGCAGTGAAGCTGGGGGCAGGACGGCTTTCTTT. The genes are TRBV6-1 and TRBJ1-1; D possibly corresponds to TRBD1 (6 bases). This CDR3 is 13 amino acids long. Trimming removed 0 bases from V and 11 bases from J, with 13 bases in between. Germline V CDR1 and CDR2: MNHNS, SASEGT.

This clone was observed a single time. At one end the junction does not follow the germline gene, possibly because of a read error. The rearrangement uses TRBV15 and TRBJ1-2; TRBD1 agrees at 7 bases. The CDR3 loop spans 15 amino acids. Germline V gene sequence: CDR1 LNHNV, CDR2 YYDKDF (reference sequence). The CDR3 reads CATGRGGVGPYGYTF. The DNA of the CDR3 is TGTGCCACCGGCAGAGGGGGCGTCGGCCCCTATGGCTACACCTTC.

The chain employs TRBV27 and TRBJ1-5; 9 bases agree with TRBD1. V was pared by 4 bases and J by 4 bases, with 11 bases of the junction left unmatched. The CDR3 extends over 17 amino acids. In germline, CDR1 is MNHEY, CDR2 SMNVEV (reference sequence). CDR3 in DNA: TGTGCCAGCAGTTCCAGGCGAACAGGGGGCGAAAATCAGCCCCAGCATTTT. Translating it yields CASSSRRTGGENQPQHF.

The CDR3 nucleotides read TGTGCCAGCAGTCCCCCTCTCGGTAGGACTAGCGGGAAATACGGCTCCTACGAGCAGTACTTC. This sequence encodes CASSPPLGRTSGKYGSYEQYF. The chain employs TRBV7-8 and TRBJ2-7; 12 bases map to TRBD2. CDR1 and CDR2 (germline): SGHVS, FQNEAQ. Trimming cost V 6 bases and J 0 bases; bases outside gene matches: 21. The CDR3 has 21 amino acids. The variable domain in full, completed from reference TRBV7-8 and TRBJ2-7, reads GAGVSQSPRYKVAKRGQDVALRCDPISGHVSLFWYQQALGQGPEFLTYFQNEAQLDKSGLPSDRFFAERPEGSVSTLKIQRTQQEDSAVYLCASSPPLGRTSGKYGSYEQYFGPGTRLTVT.

The rearrangement links TRBV25-1 to TRBJ1-5, with 11 bases lining up with TRBD1. The CDR3 runs 15 residues. Germline values: CDR1 MGHDK, CDR2 SYGVNS. Trimming cost V 4 bases and J 6 bases; bases outside gene matches: 5. The CDR3 DNA reads as TGTGCCAGCAGTGCTTCGGGACAGGGGGTTCAGCCCCAGCATTTT. Translating gives CASSASGQGVQPQHF.

The chain recombines TRBV5-6 with TRBJ1-1, with a weak D call TRBD1 (6 bases). Germline V lookup: CDR1 SGHDT, CDR2 YYEEEE. V gave up 4 bases and J gave up 1 base, with 8 bases separating them. The CDR3 is 13 residues long. CDR3 residues: CASSPGQNTEAFF. As DNA, the CDR3 is TGTGCCAGCAGCCCGGGACAGAACACTGAAGCTTTCTTT.

This clone was detected only once. The rearrangement joins TRBV7-9 to TRBJ2-2; 8 nucleotides align to TRBD2. The CDR3 has 16 residues. Germline values: CDR1 SEHNR, CDR2 FQNEAQ (reference sequence). Trimming cost V 2 bases and J 3 bases; bases outside gene matches: 5. The CDR3 protein is CASSLSGTRDTGELFF. CDR3 nucleotides: TGTGCCAGCAGCTTATCCGGGACTAGGGACACCGGGGAGCTGTTTTTT.

This clone was found once. J is TRBJ2-7 and V is TRBV4-3; D might be TRBD1 (6 bases). The germline V gene encodes CDR1 LGHNA and CDR2 YSLEER. The CDR3 is 14 amino acids. V gave up 3 bases and J gave up 0 bases, with 9 bases separating them. The CDR3 spells CASSHRGNSYEQYF. As DNA, the CDR3 is TGCGCCAGCAGCCATAGGGGGAACTCCTACGAGCAGTACTTC.

This clone was detected a few times. The rearrangement uses TRBV7-6 and TRBJ2-5, with D perhaps matching TRBD2 (5 bases). Trimming removed 0 bases from V and 2 bases from J, with 22 bases in between. This CDR3 contains 19 residues. The V gene's germline CDR1 is SGHVS and CDR2 FNYEAQ. CDR3 residues: CASSLAEGWRGGSQETQYF. In nucleotides, the CDR3 is TGTGCCAGCAGCTTAGCAGAGGGTTGGCGAGGCGGATCACAAGAGACCCAGTACTTC.